Below are 22 T cell receptor beta chains sequenced from a single sample in a study of radiotherapy plus CTLA-4 blockade in lung cancer. Libraries were prepared by immunoSEQ multiplex PCR; TCRdb keeps only in-frame clonotypes and omits some of them. This sample has 95,000 to 150,000 clones; just under 90% occur once, and the top ten carry approximately 7.2%. The sample here was peripheral blood, taken from a patient treated with radiotherapy plus ipilimumab. The receptors were sampled from a human donor with non-small cell lung cancer that progressed on radiotherapy plus ipilimumab.

This clone was picked up one time. CDR3 nucleotide sequence: TGTGCCAGCAGCTCCCTGGGAGCGGGAAAAGCCAAAAACATTCAGTACTTC. Translation: CASSSLGAGKAKNIQYF. V usage is TRBV11-2 and J usage is TRBJ2-4; TRBD2 matches at 7 bases. Germline V gives CDR1 SGHAT, CDR2 FQNNGV. J gave up 0 bases and V 4 bases, and 9 bases lay outside the gene matches. This CDR3 comprises 17 residues.

The gene calls are TRBV19 and TRBJ2-4; weak D call: TRBD2 (6 bases). CDR1 and CDR2 from the germline V gene are LNHDA and SQIVND (reference sequence). The CDR3 extends over 15 amino acids. V lost 3 bases, J lost 1 base, and 10 bases lay in between. CDR3 amino acids: CASSMGGRAKNIQYF. DNA of the CDR3: TGTGCCAGTAGTATGGGTGGGAGGGCCAAAAACATTCAGTACTTC.

CDR3 in amino acids: CASSGRDSQETQYF. The CDR3 DNA sequence: TGTGCCAGCTCAGGTCGGGACAGCCAAGAGACCCAGTACTTC. The V and J genes are TRBV18 and TRBJ2-5; 7 bases line up with TRBD1. Germline-derived CDR1 and CDR2 are KGHSH and LQKENI. The CDR3 length is 14 residues. The junction had 4 bases not matched to a gene; V was cut back by 5 bases and J by 1 base.

The chain recombines TRBV6-1 with TRBJ1-5; possible D gene TRBD1, 5 bases. V was cut by 7 bases and J by 0 bases, with 13 bases left in between. This CDR3 has 15 amino acids. Germline V gene sequence: CDR1 MNHNS, CDR2 SASEGT. This chain's CDR3 is CASTVGHSSNQPQHF. DNA for the CDR3: TGTGCCAGCACCGTAGGACACAGTAGCAATCAGCCCCAGCATTTT.

This sequence joins TRBV6-5 and TRBJ1-1; D gene unclear. Trimming stripped 8 bases from V and 4 bases from J, with 14 bases between. Germline V CDR1 and CDR2: MNHEY, SVGAGI. This CDR3 is built from 13 residues. The CDR3 DNA follows: TGTGCCAGCCTGTCGTATTGGGTCACTGAAGCTTTCTTT. Its translation: CASLSYWVTEAFF.

The chain carries TRBV9 and TRBJ2-6; D remains ambiguous. The germline CDR1 and CDR2 sequences are SGDLS and YYNGEE. V dropped 0 bases and J dropped 3 bases, with 7 bases sitting between them. This CDR3 is built from 15 residues. The CDR3: CASSVGAVGANVLTF. The CDR3 region has the DNA TGTGCCAGCAGCGTAGGTGCGGTTGGGGCCAACGTCCTGACTTTC.

This chain connects TRBV6-5 to TRBJ2-7, with 8 bases that match TRBD1. The CDR3 loop spans 14 amino acids. CDR1 is MNHEY, CDR2 SVGAGI, per germline. Losses at the gene ends were 6 bases for V and 2 bases for J; bases not matched to a gene: 6. The chain's CDR3 is CASSPRTGPYEQYF. In DNA form, the CDR3 reads TGTGCCAGCAGCCCCCGGACAGGGCCCTACGAGCAGTACTTC.

The rearrangement uses TRBV5-4 and TRBJ2-1, with 9 bases lining up with TRBD2. This CDR3 spans 15 amino acids. V was clipped by 0 bases and J by 9 bases; unmatched bases: 7. Germline V CDR1 and CDR2: SGHNT, YYREEE (reference sequence). The CDR3 reads CASSLEGGRASEQFF. CDR3 DNA sequence: TGTGCCAGCAGCTTGGAAGGCGGGAGGGCCTCTGAGCAGTTCTTC.

The count of this clone is one. The chain employs TRBV2 and TRBJ1-4; 7 bases are shared with TRBD1. Trimming removed 4 bases from V and 2 bases from J; junction bases left unmatched: 4. The CDR3 is made up of 15 amino acids. The germline V gene has CDR1 SNHLY and CDR2 FYNNEI. The CDR3 protein is CASSGDSMTNEKLFF. The CDR3 DNA reads TGTGCCAGCAGTGGGGACAGTATGACTAATGAAAAACTGTTTTTT.

This clone occurred once. The chain uses TRBV6-1 and TRBJ2-2; 7 bases are a match to TRBD1. From germline, CDR1 is MNHNS and CDR2 SASEGT. The J segment lost 0 bases and the V segment lost 6 bases, leaving 4 bases of the junction unmatched. This CDR3 region has 15 residues. CDR3 protein: CASRAGTANTGELFF. Written as DNA, the CDR3 is TGTGCCAGCAGGGCCGGGACAGCGAACACCGGGGAGCTGTTTTTT.

V usage is TRBV11-1 and J usage is TRBJ1-1; 8 bases map to TRBD1. Trimming cost V 4 bases and J 5 bases; bases outside gene matches: 3. The CDR3 has 13 residues. CDR1 is SGHAT, CDR2 FQDESV, per germline (reference sequence). This chain's CDR3 is CASSSQGATEAFF. The CDR3 DNA reads as TGTGCCAGCAGCTCTCAGGGGGCGACTGAAGCTTTCTTT.

V usage is TRBV5-6 and J usage is TRBJ2-7; tentatively, D is TRBD1 (6 bases). The CDR3 has 14 residues. V gave up 2 bases and J gave up 4 bases, with 13 bases separating them. Germline CDR1 SGHDT, CDR2 YYEEEE. The CDR3 reads CASSFNTGSYEQYF. CDR3 DNA sequence: TGTGCCAGCAGCTTCAACACAGGGTCGTACGAGCAGTACTTC. Looking up the rest from reference TRBV5-6 and TRBJ2-7 gives the full variable domain: DAGVTQSPTHLIKTRGQQVTLRCSPKSGHDTVSWYQQALGQGPQFIFQYYEEEERQRGNFPDRFSGHQFPNYSSELNVNALLLGDSALYLCASSFNTGSYEQYFGPGTRLTVT.

The chain is built from TRBV10-3 and TRBJ2-5, with D maybe TRBD2 (5 bases). The CDR3 contains 15 residues. The germline V and J ends were trimmed by 5 bases and 4 bases, with 17 bases remaining between them. The germline CDR1 and CDR2 sequences are ENHRY and SYGVKD. Here the CDR3 DNA reads TGTGCCATCAGTAACCGACTAATGGGTTTAGAGACCCAGTACTTC. Its translation: CAISNRLMGLETQYF.

This clone was picked up a small number of times. CDR3 in amino acids: CASSGPYTQYF. The CDR3 nucleotides read TGTGCCAGCAGCGGCCCGTATACGCAGTATTTT. The chain combines TRBV5-8 with TRBJ2-3; D ambiguous. This CDR3 region has 11 residues. The ends were cut back, 4 bases at V and 7 bases at J, with 7 bases in the middle. Germline-derived CDR1 and CDR2 are SGHTS and YDEGEE.

The rearrangement joins TRBV4-1 to TRBJ2-3; TRBD2 is a possible D gene (5 bases). The germline V gene has CDR1 MGHRA and CDR2 YSYEKL. This CDR3 region has 16 residues. Trimming took off 0 bases at V and 1 base at J, with 11 bases between the two ends. The CDR3 sequence is CASSQESAARTDTQYF. Here the CDR3 DNA reads TGCGCCAGCAGCCAAGAATCAGCGGCCCGCACAGATACGCAGTATTTT.

The chain links TRBV15 to TRBJ2-1; D is possibly TRBD2 (5 bases). The CDR3 is 16 residues long. In germline, CDR1 is LNHNV, CDR2 YYDKDF (reference sequence). V lost 0 bases to trimming and J lost 1 base, with 10 bases between them. The CDR3 region has the DNA TGTGCCACCAGCAGAGATTGGCTAGCTTCCTACAATGAGCAGTTCTTC. It codes for CATSRDWLASYNEQFF.

This sequence joins TRBV6-5 and TRBJ2-2; 7 nucleotides line up with TRBD1. The CDR3 totals 15 residues. CDR1 MNHEY and CDR2 SVGAGI come from the germline V gene. Trimming at V came to 6 bases and at J to 1 base, leaving 5 bases not matched to a gene. The CDR3 spells CASSRTGGNTGELFF. In DNA, the CDR3 is TGTGCCAGCAGCAGGACAGGCGGGAACACCGGGGAGCTGTTTTTT.

The chain uses TRBV29-1 and TRBJ2-2; D not resolved. The V end lost 4 bases, the J end lost 6 bases, and 9 bases lay between the germline ends. CDR1 is SQVTM, CDR2 ANQGSEA, per germline. This CDR3 has 12 residues. The CDR3 nucleotides read TGCAGCGTTGGTAGGGATGCCGGGGAGCTGTTTTTT. It specifies CSVGRDAGELFF.

V usage is TRBV7-6 and J usage is TRBJ2-1, with 7 positions matching TRBD1. With 2 bases clipped from V and 9 bases from J, the junction kept 1 base outside the gene matches. There are 12 residues in the CDR3. CDR1 SGHVS and CDR2 FNYEAQ come from the germline V gene. CDR3 sequence reads: CASSLYRGEQFF. CDR3 DNA sequence: TGTGCCAGCAGCTTATACAGGGGTGAGCAGTTCTTC. Filled out from reference TRBV7-6 and TRBJ2-1, the complete variable domain reads GAGVSQSPRYKVTKRGQDVALRCDPISGHVSLYWYRQALGQGPEFLTYFNYEAQQDKSGLPNDRFSAERPEGSISTLTIQRTEQRDSAMYRCASSLYRGEQFFGPGTRLTVL.

The V and J genes are TRBV19 and TRBJ2-2, with D unresolved. Per the germline V gene, CDR1 is LNHDA and CDR2 is SQIVND (reference sequence). The CDR3 contains 14 residues. V was cut by 8 bases and J by 4 bases, with 14 bases left in between. CDR3 protein: CASRLDRSTGELFF. The CDR3 DNA follows: TGTGCCAGTCGACTTGATCGGAGCACCGGGGAGCTGTTTTTT. Full variable domain (outside the CDR3, taken from reference TRBV19 and TRBJ2-2): DGGITQSPKYLFRKEGQNVTLSCEQNLNHDAMYWYRQDPGQGLRLIYYSQIVNDFQKGDIAEGYSVSREKKESFPLTVTSAQKNPTAFYLCASRLDRSTGELFFGEGSRLTVL.

V is TRBV13 and J is TRBJ2-2, with 7 bases matching TRBD1. The CDR3 totals 15 residues. V lost 4 bases and J lost 4; bases outside the gene matches: 6. Germline V gene data show CDR1 as PRHDT and CDR2 as FYEKMQ (reference sequence). Here the CDR3 reads CASSSRQGSTGELFF. The CDR3 nucleotides read TGTGCCAGCAGCTCCAGACAGGGTAGCACCGGGGAGCTGTTTTTT.

V and J are TRBV11-3 and TRBJ2-2; no reliable D call. Germline CDR1 reads SGHNT; CDR2 reads YENEEA. Deletions cut 3 bases from V and 1 base from J, with 3 bases between. CDR3 length: 13 amino acids. The DNA for the CDR3 is TGTGCCAGCAGCTTGCGGAACACCGGGGAGCTGTTTTTT. Protein sequence: CASSLRNTGELFF. The full variable domain, rest sourced from reference TRBV11-3 and TRBJ2-2, is EAGVVQSPRYKIIEKKQPVAFWCNPISGHNTLYWYLQNLGQGPELLIRYENEEAVDDSQLPKDRFSAERLKGVDSTLKIQPAELGDSAVYLCASSLRNTGELFFGEGSRLTVL.